The clone carrying this T cell receptor (beta chain) was recorded at least ten times. The data belong to a study of T cells in Graves' hyperthyroidism and ophthalmopathy. V was trimmed by 6 bases and J by 5 bases, leaving 17 bases between them. This CDR3 has 15 residues. CDR1 and CDR2 (germline): MNHEY, SMNVEV (reference sequence). Amplification of TCR beta CDR3 regions used RNA as the template. When the TCR CDR3 underwent first-round RT-PCR, the HTBI primer set was used. TCRdb passed the multiplex PCR reads through MiXCR, listing each CDR3 protein once. The sample lists around 350,000 distinct CDR3 sequences, about 15% occurring once. Blood from later-ophthalmopathy patients was taken at first hyperthyroidism diagnosis.

The source is a woman under 40 with Graves' hyperthyroidism that later progressed to Graves' ophthalmopathy. Sequencing was done on a sample of blood. This chain links TRBV27 with TRBJ2-1; possibly TRBD2 for D (5 bases). CDR3 in DNA: TGTGCCAGCAGAGCGTGGGCGGGCCCCGACAATGAGCAGTTCTTC. Its protein product is CASRAWAGPDNEQFF.